This T cell receptor (beta chain) originates from a study of blood T cell repertoires in COVID-19. Generated by immunoSEQ multiplex PCR, the TCRdb table keeps only in-frame clones and is missing some. The data contain roughly 130,000 clones, around 80% of them singletons. CDR1 is WNHNN, CDR2 SYGVQD, per germline (reference sequence). CDR3 length: 14 residues. After removal of 2 bases from V and 10 bases from J, the junction contained 5 bases not matched to a gene. The source is a man between 65 and 85 years old with acute or convalescent COVID-19. Sequencing was carried out using peripheral blood. This chain links TRBV10-1 with TRBJ2-1; 10 nucleotides align to TRBD2. The DNA of the CDR3 is TGCGCCAGCAGTGAGCAGCGGGGGGGCTGGGAGCAGTTCTTC. The encoded protein is CASSEQRGGWEQFF.